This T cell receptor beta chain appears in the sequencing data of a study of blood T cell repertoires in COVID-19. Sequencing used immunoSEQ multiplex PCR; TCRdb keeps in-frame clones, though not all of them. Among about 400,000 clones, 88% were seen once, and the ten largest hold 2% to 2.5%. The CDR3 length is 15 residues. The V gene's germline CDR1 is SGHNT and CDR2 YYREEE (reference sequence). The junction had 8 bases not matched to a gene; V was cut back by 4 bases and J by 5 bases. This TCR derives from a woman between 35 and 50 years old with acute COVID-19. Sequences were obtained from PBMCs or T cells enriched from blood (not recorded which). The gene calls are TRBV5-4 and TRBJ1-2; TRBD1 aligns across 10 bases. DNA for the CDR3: TGTGCCAGCAGCCGTCCCGGGACAGGGGATTATGGCTACACCTTC. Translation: CASSRPGTGDYGYTF.